The 3 T cell receptor beta chains given below trace back to one sample, sequenced in a study of blood T cells in healthy people across ages. A second PCR of about 6 to 11 cycles used a sample-barcoded 5' primer and a J-beta primer mix. TCRdb recomputed calls from the 5' RACE reads with MiXCR, one row per CDR3 protein. The sample lists some 930,000 distinct CDR3 sequences, approximately 32% seen once, with 10% to 13% in the top ten. Another study also made use of these data, one on T cells of mothers and their children.

Sequencing was performed on blood. These receptors came from a woman between 40 and 50 years old in good health.

This clonotype was observed at least ten times. V usage is TRBV20-1 and J usage is TRBJ2-1; D possibly uses TRBD1 or TRBD2 (7 bases each). Trimming shortened V by 0 bases and J by 10 bases, and 16 bases separated the two germline ends. CDR1 is DFQATT and CDR2 is SNEGSKA in the germline V gene (reference sequence). There are 14 residues in the CDR3. This CDR3 reads CSARDRGGPLEQFF. The CDR3 DNA reads as TGCAGTGCTAGAGACAGGGGGGGACCTCTGGAGCAGTTCTTC.

The J gene is TRBJ1-1, the V gene TRBV18, with D possibly being TRBD1 (5 bases). Germline V CDR1 and CDR2: KGHSH, LQKENI. This CDR3 is built from 13 residues. Trimming stripped 0 bases from V and 6 bases from J, with 8 bases between. CDR3 in amino acids: CASSPPQGSEAFF. DNA for the CDR3: TGTGCCAGCTCACCACCGCAGGGATCTGAAGCTTTCTTT.

The chain recombines TRBV7-8 with TRBJ2-6; D is unresolved. The germline V and J ends were trimmed by 5 bases and 5 bases, with 19 bases remaining between them. The CDR3 extends over 17 amino acids. Per the germline V gene, CDR1 is SGHVS and CDR2 is FQNEAQ. DNA for the CDR3: TGTGCCAGCAGCGGTGAACGGTGGGTTACTAGGGCCAACGTCCTGACTTTC. Protein: CASSGERWVTRANVLTF.